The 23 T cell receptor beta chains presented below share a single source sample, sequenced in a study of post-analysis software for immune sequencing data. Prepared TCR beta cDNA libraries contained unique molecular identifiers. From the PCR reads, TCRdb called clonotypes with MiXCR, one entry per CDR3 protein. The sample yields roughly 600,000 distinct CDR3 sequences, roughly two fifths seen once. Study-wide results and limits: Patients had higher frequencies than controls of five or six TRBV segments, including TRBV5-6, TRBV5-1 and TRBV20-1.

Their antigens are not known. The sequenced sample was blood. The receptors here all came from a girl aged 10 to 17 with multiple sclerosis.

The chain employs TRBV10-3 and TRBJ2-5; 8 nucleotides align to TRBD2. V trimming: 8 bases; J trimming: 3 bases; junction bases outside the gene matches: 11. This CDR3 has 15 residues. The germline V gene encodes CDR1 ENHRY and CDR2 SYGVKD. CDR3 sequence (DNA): TGTGCCATCCAGTCCAGCGGGAGTCCGGAAGAGACCCAGTACTTC. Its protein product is CAIQSSGSPEETQYF.

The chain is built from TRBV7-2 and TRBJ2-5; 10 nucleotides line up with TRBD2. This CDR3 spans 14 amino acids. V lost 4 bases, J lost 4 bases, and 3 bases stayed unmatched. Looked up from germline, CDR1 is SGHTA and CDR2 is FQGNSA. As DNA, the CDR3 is TGTGCCAGCAGCTCTAGCGGGGGAGGAGAGACCCAGTACTTC. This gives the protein CASSSSGGGETQYF.

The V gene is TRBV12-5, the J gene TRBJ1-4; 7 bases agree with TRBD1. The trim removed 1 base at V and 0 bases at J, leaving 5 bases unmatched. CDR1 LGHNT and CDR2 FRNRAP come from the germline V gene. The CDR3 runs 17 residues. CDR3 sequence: CASGLGRTGATNEKLFF. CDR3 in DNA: TGTGCTAGTGGTTTGGGGAGGACAGGAGCAACTAATGAAAAACTGTTTTTT. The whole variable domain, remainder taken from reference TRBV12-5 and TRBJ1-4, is DARVTQTPRHKVTEMGQEVTMRCQPILGHNTVFWYRQTMMQGLELLAYFRNRAPLDDSGMPKDRFSAEMPDATLATLKIQPSEPRDSAVYFCASGLGRTGATNEKLFFGSGTQLSVL.

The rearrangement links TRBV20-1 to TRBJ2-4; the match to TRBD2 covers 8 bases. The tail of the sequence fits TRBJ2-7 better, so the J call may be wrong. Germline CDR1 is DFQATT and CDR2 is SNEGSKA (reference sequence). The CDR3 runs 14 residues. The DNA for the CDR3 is TGCAGTGCTAGTCCCCTAGCGGGCGCCTACGAGCAGTACTTC. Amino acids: CSASPLAGAYEQYF.

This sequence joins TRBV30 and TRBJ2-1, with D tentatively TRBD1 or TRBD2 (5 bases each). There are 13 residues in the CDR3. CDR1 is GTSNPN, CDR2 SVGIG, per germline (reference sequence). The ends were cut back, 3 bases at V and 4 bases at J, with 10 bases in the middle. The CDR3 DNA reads TGTGCCTGGAGCCCGGGACCATACAATGAGCAGTTCTTC. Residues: CAWSPGPYNEQFF.

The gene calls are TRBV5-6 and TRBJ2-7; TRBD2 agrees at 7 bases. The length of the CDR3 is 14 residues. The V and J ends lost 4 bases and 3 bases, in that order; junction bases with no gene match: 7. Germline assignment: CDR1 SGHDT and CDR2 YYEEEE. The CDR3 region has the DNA TGTGCCAGCAGCATCTTGGGGGGGTTCTACGAGCAGTACTTC. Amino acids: CASSILGGFYEQYF.

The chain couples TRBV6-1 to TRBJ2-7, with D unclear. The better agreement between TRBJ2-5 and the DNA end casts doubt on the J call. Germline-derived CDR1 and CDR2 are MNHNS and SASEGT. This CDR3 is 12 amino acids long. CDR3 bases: TGTGCCAGCAAGCCCCGGGTAGAGACCCAGTACTTC. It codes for CASKPRVETQYF.

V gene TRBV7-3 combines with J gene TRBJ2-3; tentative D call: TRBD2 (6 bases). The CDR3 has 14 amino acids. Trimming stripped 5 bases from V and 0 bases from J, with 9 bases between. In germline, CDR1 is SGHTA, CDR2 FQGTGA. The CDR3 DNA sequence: TGTGCCAGCAGCACGGGACTCAGCACAGATACGCAGTATTTT. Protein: CASSTGLSTDTQYF.

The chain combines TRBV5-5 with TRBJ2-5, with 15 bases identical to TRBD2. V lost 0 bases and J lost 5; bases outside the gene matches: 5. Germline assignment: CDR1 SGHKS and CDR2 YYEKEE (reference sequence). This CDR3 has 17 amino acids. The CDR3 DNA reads TGTGCCAGCAGCTTGGGGGGACTAGCGGGAGGAGGTGAGACCCAGTACTTC. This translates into CASSLGGLAGGGETQYF.

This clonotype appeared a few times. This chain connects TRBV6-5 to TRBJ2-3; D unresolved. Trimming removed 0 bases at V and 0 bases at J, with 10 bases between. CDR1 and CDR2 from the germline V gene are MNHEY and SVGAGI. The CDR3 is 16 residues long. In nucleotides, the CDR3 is TGTGCCAGCAGTTACTCCCCCAAACCTAGCACAGATACGCAGTATTTT. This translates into CASSYSPKPSTDTQYF.

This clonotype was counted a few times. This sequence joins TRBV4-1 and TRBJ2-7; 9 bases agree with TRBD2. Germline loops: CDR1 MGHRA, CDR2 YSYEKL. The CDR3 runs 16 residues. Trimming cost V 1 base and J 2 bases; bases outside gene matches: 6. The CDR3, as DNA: TGCGCCAGCAGCCAAGGCCCTAGCGGGACCACCTACGAGCAGTACTTC. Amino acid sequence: CASSQGPSGTTYEQYF.

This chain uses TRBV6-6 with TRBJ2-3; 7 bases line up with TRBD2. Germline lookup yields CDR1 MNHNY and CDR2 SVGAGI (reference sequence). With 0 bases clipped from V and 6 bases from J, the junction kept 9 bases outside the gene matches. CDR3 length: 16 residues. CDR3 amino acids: CASSYSRKRGMDTQYF. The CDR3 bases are TGTGCCAGCAGTTACTCGAGGAAGCGGGGAATGGATACGCAGTATTTT.

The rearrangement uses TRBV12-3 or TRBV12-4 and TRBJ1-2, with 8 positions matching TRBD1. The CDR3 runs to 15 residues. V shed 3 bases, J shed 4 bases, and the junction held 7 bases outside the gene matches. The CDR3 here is CASSFAGGKAYGYTF. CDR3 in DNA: TGTGCCAGCAGTTTCGCAGGGGGCAAGGCCTATGGCTACACCTTC.

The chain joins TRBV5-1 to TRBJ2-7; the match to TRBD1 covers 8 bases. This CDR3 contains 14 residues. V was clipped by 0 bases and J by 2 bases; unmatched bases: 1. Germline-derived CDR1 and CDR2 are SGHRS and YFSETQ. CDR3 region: CASSLVGQAYEQYF. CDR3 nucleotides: TGCGCCAGCAGCTTGGTGGGACAGGCCTACGAGCAGTACTTC.

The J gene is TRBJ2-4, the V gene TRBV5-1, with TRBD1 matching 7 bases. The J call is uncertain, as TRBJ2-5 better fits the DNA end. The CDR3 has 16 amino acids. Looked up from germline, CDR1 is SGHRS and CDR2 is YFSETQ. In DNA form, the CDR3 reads TGCGCCAGCAGCTGGGCTACGGGCAGGGGGAAAGAGACCCAGTACTTC. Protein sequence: CASSWATGRGKETQYF.

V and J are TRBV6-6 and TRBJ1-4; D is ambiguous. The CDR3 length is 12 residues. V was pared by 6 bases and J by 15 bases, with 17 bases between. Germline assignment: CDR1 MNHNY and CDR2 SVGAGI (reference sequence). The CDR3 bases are TGTGCCAGCAGCCCCGGGCCCGAGCGGGTGTTTTTT. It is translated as CASSPGPERVFF.

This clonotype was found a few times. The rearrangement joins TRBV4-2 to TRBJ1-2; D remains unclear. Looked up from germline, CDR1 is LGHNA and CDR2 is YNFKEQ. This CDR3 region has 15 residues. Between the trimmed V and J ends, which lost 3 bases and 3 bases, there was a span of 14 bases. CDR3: CASSQGRVRDYGYTF. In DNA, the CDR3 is TGTGCCAGCAGCCAGGGCCGCGTCCGTGACTATGGCTACACCTTC.

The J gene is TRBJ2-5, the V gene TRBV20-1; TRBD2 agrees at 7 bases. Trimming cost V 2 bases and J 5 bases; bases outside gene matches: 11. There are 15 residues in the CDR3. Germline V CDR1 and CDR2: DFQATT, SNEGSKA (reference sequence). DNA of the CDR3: TGCAGTGCTAGACAGGGCGGGGGTGGTGGGGAGACCCAGTACTTC. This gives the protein CSARQGGGGGETQYF.

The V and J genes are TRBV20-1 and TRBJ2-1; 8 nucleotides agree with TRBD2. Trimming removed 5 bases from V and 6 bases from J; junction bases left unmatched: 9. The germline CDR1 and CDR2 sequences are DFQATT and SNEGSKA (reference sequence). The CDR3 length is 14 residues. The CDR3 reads CSAARAGVFNEQFF. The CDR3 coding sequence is TGCAGTGCTGCGCGAGCGGGAGTTTTCAATGAGCAGTTCTTC.

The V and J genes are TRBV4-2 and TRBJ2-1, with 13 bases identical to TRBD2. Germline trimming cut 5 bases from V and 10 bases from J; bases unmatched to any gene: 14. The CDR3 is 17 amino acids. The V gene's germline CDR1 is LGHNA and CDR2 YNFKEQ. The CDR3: CASSTLVGTSGDGEQFF. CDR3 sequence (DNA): TGTGCCAGCAGCACTCTCGTTGGGACTAGCGGGGACGGGGAGCAGTTCTTC.

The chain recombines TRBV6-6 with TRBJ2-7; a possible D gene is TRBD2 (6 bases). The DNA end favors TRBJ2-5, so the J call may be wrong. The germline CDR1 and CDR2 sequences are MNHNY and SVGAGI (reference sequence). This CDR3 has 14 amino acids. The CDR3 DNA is TGTGCCAGCAGGTACAGAGCGGAGGGGGAGACCCAGTACTTC. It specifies CASRYRAEGETQYF.

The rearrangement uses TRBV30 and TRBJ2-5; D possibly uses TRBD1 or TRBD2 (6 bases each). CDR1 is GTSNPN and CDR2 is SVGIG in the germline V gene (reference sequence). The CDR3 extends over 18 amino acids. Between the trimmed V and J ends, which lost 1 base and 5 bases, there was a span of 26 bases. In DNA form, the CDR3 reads TGTGCCTGGAGTGGTGGGTGGGGAGGCAAAGGGGGATGGGAGACCCAGTACTTC. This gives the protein CAWSGGWGGKGGWETQYF.

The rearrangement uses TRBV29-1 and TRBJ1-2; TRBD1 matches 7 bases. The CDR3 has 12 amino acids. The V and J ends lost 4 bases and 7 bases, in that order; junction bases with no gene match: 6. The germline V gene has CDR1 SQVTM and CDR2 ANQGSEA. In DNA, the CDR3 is TGCAGCGTTGGAGAGGGGGCAGGTGGCTACACCTTC. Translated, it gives CSVGEGAGGYTF.